Presented here are 22 T cell receptor beta chains from one specimen sequenced in a study of blood T cell repertoires in COVID-19. Assay used: immunoSEQ multiplex PCR; TCRdb lists only in-frame clones, some missing. The profile shows under 150,000 clones, around 84% of them singletons. The source material was peripheral blood. These receptors were obtained from a human donor in a cohort sampled during active COVID-19.

The rearrangement uses TRBV7-9 and TRBJ1-1; 7 bases are shared with TRBD1. CDR1 is SEHNR, CDR2 FQNEAQ, per germline (reference sequence). V gave up 5 bases and J gave up 0 bases; unmatched junction bases: 3. This CDR3 spans 14 amino acids. This CDR3 is CASSPDRMNTEAFF. CDR3 DNA sequence: TGTGCCAGCAGCCCGGACAGGATGAACACTGAAGCTTTCTTT.

The genes are TRBV4-1 and TRBJ1-2; TRBD1 agrees at 9 bases. Germline CDR1 is MGHRA and CDR2 is YSYEKL. The CDR3 spans 16 residues. With 3 bases clipped from V and 0 bases from J, the junction kept 5 bases outside the gene matches. This chain's CDR3 is CASSHQGTGTNYGYTF. CDR3 sequence (DNA): TGCGCCAGCAGCCATCAAGGGACAGGGACTAACTATGGCTACACCTTC.

This sequence joins TRBV3-1 (or the pseudogene TRBV3-2) and TRBJ2-2; 9 nucleotides match TRBD1. Trimming cost V 4 bases and J 8 bases; bases outside gene matches: 5. CDR1 and CDR2 (germline): LGHDT, YNNKEL (reference sequence). The CDR3 runs to 14 residues. The CDR3 DNA is TGTGCCAGCAGCCGGACAGGGGTCGGTGGGGAGCTGTTTTTT. Amino acids: CASSRTGVGGELFF.

The chain employs TRBV4-1 and TRBJ1-5, with D hard to call. V lost 0 bases to trimming and J lost 6 bases, with 12 bases between them. The CDR3 sequence is 15 residues long. CDR1 is MGHRA and CDR2 is YSYEKL in the germline V gene. The CDR3 DNA sequence: TGCGCCAGCAGCCAAGATCCGCAGGTTAGTCAGCCCCAGCATTTT. Protein sequence: CASSQDPQVSQPQHF.

The rearrangement uses TRBV7-2 and TRBJ2-4; maybe TRBD1 (5 bases). Germline CDR1 reads SGHTA; CDR2 reads FQGNSA. V was shortened by 4 bases and J by 0 bases, with 16 bases between the two germline ends. The CDR3 is made up of 17 amino acids. The CDR3 DNA follows: TGTGCCAGCAGCTCGCTTGGGGCATCTGCAGCCAAAAACATTCAGTACTTC. Its protein product is CASSSLGASAAKNIQYF. The whole variable domain, remainder taken from reference TRBV7-2 and TRBJ2-4, is GAGVSQSPSNKVTEKGKDVELRCDPISGHTALYWYRQSLGQGLEFLIYFQGNSAPDKSGLPSDRFSAERTGGSVSTLTIQRTQQEDSAVYLCASSSLGASAAKNIQYFGAGTRLSVL.

This clone was counted a few times. The gene calls are TRBV20-1 and TRBJ1-2; 10 nucleotides align to TRBD1. With V trimmed by 3 bases and J by 2 bases, 12 bases remained unmatched. Germline V lookup: CDR1 DFQATT, CDR2 SNEGSKA (reference sequence). This CDR3 is built from 17 residues. The CDR3 DNA is TGCAGTGCTAGTCTTCCGGGACAGGGGATAGTGAACTATGGCTACACCTTC. Translated, it gives CSASLPGQGIVNYGYTF.

This chain links TRBV4-1 with TRBJ1-1; the match to TRBD1 covers 9 bases. Germline CDR1 MGHRA, CDR2 YSYEKL. Germline trimming cut 1 base from V and 4 bases from J; bases unmatched to any gene: 7. This CDR3 is 16 amino acids long. The CDR3 DNA reads as TGCGCCAGCAGCCAAGGTAGGGACAGGGTTCGCACTGAAGCTTTCTTT. The encoded protein is CASSQGRDRVRTEAFF.

The genes are TRBV6-2 or TRBV6-3 and TRBJ1-6; TRBD1 matches at 9 bases. Trimming at V came to 3 bases and at J to 7 bases, leaving 4 bases not matched to a gene. The CDR3 covers 15 residues. CDR1 is MNHEY, CDR2 SVGEGT, per germline. DNA for the CDR3: TGTGCCAGCAGTTATCTGACAGGGGGGAATTCACCCCTCCACTTT. Its protein product is CASSYLTGGNSPLHF.

The rearrangement joins TRBV7-2 to TRBJ1-1, with 12 bases that match TRBD1. The CDR3 contains 14 residues. The V gene's germline CDR1 is SGHTA and CDR2 FQGNSA. The ends lost 6 bases at V and 10 bases at J; junction bases unmatched: 9. CDR3 amino acids: CASSYSGTGGLAFF. DNA of the CDR3: TGTGCCAGCAGTTACTCCGGGACAGGGGGCTTAGCTTTCTTT.

The chain combines TRBV14 with TRBJ1-4; 7 bases are a match to TRBD1. The CDR3 runs to 15 residues. V lost 4 bases to trimming and J lost 0 bases; unmatched junction nucleotides: 2. Germline V lookup: CDR1 SGHDN, CDR2 FVKESK. The CDR3 DNA reads as TGTGCCAGCAGCCCCACAGGGGCAACTAATGAAAAACTGTTTTTT. It codes for CASSPTGATNEKLFF.

The chain links TRBV6-2 or TRBV6-3 to TRBJ1-3, with D possibly matching TRBD1 (6 bases). The CDR3 totals 16 residues. Trimming removed 2 bases at V and 4 bases at J, with 15 bases between. Germline CDR1 reads MNHEY; CDR2 reads SVGEGT. The CDR3 here is CASSYRRTATGNTIYF. The CDR3 DNA reads TGTGCCAGCAGTTACCGGAGGACAGCGACGGGAAACACCATATATTTT.

In DNA, the CDR3 is TGTGCCAGCAGCGCCGATTACCGACAGGGGGTAGTGCGGGCCGGGGAGCTGTTTTTT. Protein product: CASSADYRQGVVRAGELFF. The V and J genes are TRBV2 and TRBJ2-2; 9 nucleotides agree with TRBD1. The germline gives CDR1 SNHLY, CDR2 FYNNEI. The CDR3 is 19 amino acids. The V and J ends lost 6 bases and 6 bases, in that order; junction bases with no gene match: 20. Full variable domain (remainder filled in from reference TRBV2 and TRBJ2-2): EPEVTQTPSHQVTQMGQEVILRCVPISNHLYFYWYRQILGQKVEFLVSFYNNEISEKSEIFDDQFSVERPDGSNFTLKIRSTKLEDSAMYFCASSADYRQGVVRAGELFFGEGSRLTVL.

This chain uses TRBV3-1 (or the pseudogene TRBV3-2) with TRBJ2-7; D remains ambiguous. Germline V gene lookup returns CDR1 LGHDT and CDR2 YNNKEL (reference sequence). The CDR3 totals 14 residues. The V end was cut by 0 bases, the J end by 6 bases, with 12 bases between. Here the CDR3 DNA reads TGTGCCAGCAGCCAAGATTCGAGCTTCGGCGAGCAGTACTTC. Amino acids: CASSQDSSFGEQYF.

The genes are TRBV6-5 and TRBJ1-1; 8 positions agree with TRBD1. Losses at the gene ends were 5 bases for V and 5 bases for J; bases not matched to a gene: 7. Germline values: CDR1 MNHEY, CDR2 SVGAGI. CDR3 length equals 14 residues. This CDR3 reads CASSPRTGRTEAFF. CDR3 DNA sequence: TGTGCCAGCAGTCCTAGGACAGGGAGAACTGAAGCTTTCTTT.

V usage is TRBV28 and J usage is TRBJ2-7, with 7 bases that match TRBD2. Germline assignment: CDR1 MDHEN and CDR2 SYDVKM. V trimming: 9 bases; J trimming: 4 bases; junction bases outside the gene matches: 18. The CDR3 consists of 16 residues. For the CDR3, the DNA is TGTGCCAGTGACAGCCCCCGGCGGGGGAAATTGTACGAGCAGTACTTC. It yields the protein CASDSPRRGKLYEQYF.

The genes are TRBV9 and TRBJ1-3; 7 bases match TRBD1. The CDR3 loop spans 15 amino acids. Germline CDR1 SGDLS, CDR2 YYNGEE. The junction had 4 bases not matched to a gene; V was cut back by 0 bases and J by 4 bases. This CDR3 reads CASSVGFRGGNTIYF. The CDR3 DNA reads TGTGCCAGCAGCGTAGGGTTCAGGGGGGGAAACACCATATATTTT. Together with reference TRBV9 and TRBJ1-3, the CDR3 gives the full variable domain: DSGVTQTPKHLITATGQRVTLRCSPRSGDLSVYWYQQSLDQGLQFLIQYYNGEERAKGNILERFSAQQFPDLHSELNLSSLELGDSALYFCASSVGFRGGNTIYFGEGSWLTVV.

The CDR3, as DNA: TGCGCCAGCAGCTTGGGACGGGGGGCCCCTAGTAATGAGCAGTTCTTC. Its translation is CASSLGRGAPSNEQFF. J is TRBJ2-1 and V is TRBV5-1, with D perhaps TRBD2 (7 bases). Germline V gene lookup returns CDR1 SGHRS and CDR2 YFSETQ. This CDR3 region has 16 residues. Trimming removed 0 bases at V and 7 bases at J, with 17 bases between.

This clone was picked up a small number of times. The chain couples TRBV19 to TRBJ1-1, with TRBD1 identical over 8 bases. The germline CDR1 and CDR2 sequences are LNHDA and SQIVND (reference sequence). Trimming at V came to 1 base and at J to 1 base, leaving 5 bases not matched to a gene. This CDR3 spans 16 amino acids. CDR3 sequence: CASSIAPGQGNTEAFF. CDR3 bases: TGTGCCAGTAGTATAGCCCCCGGACAGGGGAACACTGAAGCTTTCTTT. Full variable domain (missing parts from reference TRBV19 and TRBJ1-1): DGGITQSPKYLFRKEGQNVTLSCEQNLNHDAMYWYRQDPGQGLRLIYYSQIVNDFQKGDIAEGYSVSREKKESFPLTVTSAQKNPTAFYLCASSIAPGQGNTEAFFGQGTRLTVV.

The chain joins TRBV19 to TRBJ2-2; possible D gene TRBD2, 6 bases. V dropped 0 bases and J dropped 6 bases, with 11 bases sitting between them. The CDR3 contains 15 residues. CDR1 and CDR2 from the germline V gene are LNHDA and SQIVND (reference sequence). The CDR3 spells CASSIEGDWAGELFF. CDR3 sequence (DNA): TGTGCCAGTAGTATAGAAGGGGACTGGGCCGGGGAGCTGTTTTTT.

This chain links TRBV19 with TRBJ2-5, with a weak D call TRBD2 (6 bases). The CDR3 is made up of 14 amino acids. V shed 3 bases and J shed 1 base, with 9 bases lying between them. Germline V gene data show CDR1 as LNHDA and CDR2 as SQIVND (reference sequence). CDR3 coding DNA: TGTGCCAGTAGTATTCGGGGGTTCCAAGAGACCCAGTACTTC. Residues: CASSIRGFQETQYF.

This clone was seen a few times. The chain uses TRBV7-9 and TRBJ2-1, with TRBD2 matching 9 bases. There are 15 residues in the CDR3. Germline assignment: CDR1 SEHNR and CDR2 FQNEAQ (reference sequence). Trimming at V came to 8 bases and at J to 6 bases, leaving 11 bases not matched to a gene. In DNA form, the CDR3 reads TGTGCCAGCGATCTAACTAGCGGGTTCCCCAATGAGCAGTTCTTC. Its translation is CASDLTSGFPNEQFF.

The J gene is TRBJ1-1, the V gene TRBV27, with D unclear. V dropped 8 bases and J dropped 7 bases, with 17 bases sitting between them. The CDR3 runs 13 residues. The germline V gene encodes CDR1 MNHEY and CDR2 SMNVEV (reference sequence). In DNA form, the CDR3 reads TGTGCCAGCTCCCCTTACGGGGTGAGTGAAGCTTTCTTT. As protein: CASSPYGVSEAFF.